The clone carrying this T cell receptor beta chain has only one observation. Its cognate antigen is unknown. This record comes from a study of cytomegalovirus exposure and HLA in healthy donors. Study-wide findings and caveats: DRB1 had the most TCR associations and HLA-C the fewest, a later analysis found, with rates varying by HLA locus. Association of a missense DCLRE1C variant with TCR beta V- and J-gene trimming was reported in a later analysis. In a later analysis, HLA-associated beta chains showed higher expansion and lower generation probabilities than comparable chains.

Primers for the PCR totalled 60 Vbeta and 13 Jbeta. The table came from immunoSEQ multiplex PCR; TCRdb's copy has only in-frame clones and leaves some out. Here the sample spans some 170,000 clones, about four fifths being singletons. The sample consisted of PBMCs. This receptor was obtained from a woman in her fifties or sixties in good health and CMV-seronegative.

The CDR3 DNA reads as TGTGCCAGCAGCTTATCGGGCTACGAGCAGTACTTC. Translated: CASSLSGYEQYF. The gene calls are TRBV7-2 and TRBJ2-7; no clear D. Germline assignment: CDR1 SGHTA and CDR2 FQGNSA. V lost 2 bases to trimming and J lost 3 bases, with 5 bases between them. The CDR3 has 12 residues.